The clone carrying this T cell receptor (beta chain) was seen only once. This entry belongs to a study of T cell responses to AZD1222 COVID-19 vaccine. CDR3 size: 14 residues. V gave up 3 bases and J gave up 6 bases; unmatched junction bases: 8. The germline V gene encodes CDR1 GTSNPN and CDR2 SVGIG (reference sequence). TCRdb's table, derived via immunoSEQ multiplex PCR, lists solely in-frame clones and lacks some. The sample holds 85,000 to 90,000 clones, about nine tenths seen once. The chain couples TRBV30 to TRBJ2-7; TRBD1 matches 10 bases. The clonotype comes from an adult in good health. This specimen was peripheral blood, taken on day 0 of AZD1222 vaccination. DNA for the CDR3: TGTGCCTGGAGGTCCCGGACAGGGGGAGCCGAGCAGTACTTC. It specifies CAWRSRTGGAEQYF.